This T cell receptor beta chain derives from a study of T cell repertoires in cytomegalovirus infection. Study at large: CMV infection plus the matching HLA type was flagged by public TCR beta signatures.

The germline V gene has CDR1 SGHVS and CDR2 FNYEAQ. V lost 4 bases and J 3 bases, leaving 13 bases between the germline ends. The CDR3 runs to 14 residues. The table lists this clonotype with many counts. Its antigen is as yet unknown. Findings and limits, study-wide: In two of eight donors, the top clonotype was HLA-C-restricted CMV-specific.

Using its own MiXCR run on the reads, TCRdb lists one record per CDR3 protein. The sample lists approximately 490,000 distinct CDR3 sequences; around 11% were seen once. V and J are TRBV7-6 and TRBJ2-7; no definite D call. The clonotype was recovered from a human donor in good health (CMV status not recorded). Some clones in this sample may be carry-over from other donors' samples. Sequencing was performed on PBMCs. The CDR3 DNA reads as TGTGCCAGCAGCTCGGGTAACCTAAACTACGAGCAGTACTTC. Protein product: CASSSGNLNYEQYF.